This T cell receptor beta chain was identified during a study of blood T cell repertoires in COVID-19. For the study at large: Italy, Spain and the United States were the sources of the convalescent and acute COVID-19 samples. PBMCs, B-cell-depleted T cells, or T cells provided the cDNA or gDNA that made up the material.

Source study methods: For nucleated cells, counts were estimated from reference gene primer amplification. Data came from immunoSEQ multiplex PCR; TCRdb stores just in-frame clones and leaves some out. The D gene and trimming were derived from the DNA, and the V and J assignments and clone size from that table. The sample holds 84,000 or so clones; around four fifths are singletons and the top ten take roughly 12%. Per germline, CDR1 SNHLY and CDR2 FYNNEI. The CDR3 consists of 15 residues. The J segment lost 5 bases and the V segment lost 5 bases, leaving 5 bases of the junction unmatched. The sequence was collected from an older man with acute or convalescent COVID-19. The specimen was peripheral blood. V usage is TRBV2 and J usage is TRBJ1-5; 11 nucleotides line up with TRBD1. This chain's CDR3 is CASSLDRGQHQPQHF. The CDR3 region has the DNA TGTGCCAGCAGTCTGGACAGGGGGCAGCATCAGCCCCAGCATTTT. Based on the CDR3 plus reference TRBV2 and TRBJ1-5, the full variable domain is EPEVTQTPSHQVTQMGQEVILRCVPISNHLYFYWYRQILGQKVEFLVSFYNNEISEKSEIFDDQFSVERPDGSNFTLKIRSTKLEDSAMYFCASSLDRGQHQPQHFGDGTRLSIL.